The rows below give T cell receptor beta chains drawn from one sample of a study of cytomegalovirus exposure and HLA in healthy donors. Sequencing was performed with immunoSEQ multiplex PCR; in TCRdb, only in-frame clones are kept and a portion is missing. In the table there are 200,000 to 250,000 clones, about 80% of which are singletons. Input material: PBMCs. The receptors stem from a woman aged 40 to 49 in good health and CMV-seronegative. The CDR3 runs from the conserved cysteine through the conserved F or W. The D gene is left open where the match is weak. For some rows the clone size is stated as once, few or many, or as a class when expanded; others skip it.

v_call	clone_size	d_call	j_call	cdr3_aa	cdr3_nt
TRBV6-5	.	TRBD1	TRBJ1-6	CASSYWGTEGGPLHF	TGTGCCAGCAGTTACTGGGGGACAGAGGGGGGTCCCCTCCACTTT
TRBV19	few	TRBD2	TRBJ2-5	CASSIWTSGKQETQYF	TGTGCCAGTAGTATATGGACTAGCGGGAAACAAGAGACCCAGTACTTC
TRBV5-4	.	.	TRBJ2-1	CASSSAGYNEQFF	TGTGCCAGCAGCTCGGCGGGTTACAATGAGCAGTTCTTC
TRBV5-1	.	.	TRBJ2-1	CASSWGGDRGSHNEQFF	TGCGCCAGCAGCTGGGGGGGCGACAGGGGCTCTCACAATGAGCAGTTCTTC
TRBV6-5	few	.	TRBJ1-1	CASSYVGGTEAFF	TGTGCCAGCAGTTACGTCGGGGGGACTGAAGCTTTCTTT
TRBV2	.	TRBD2	TRBJ2-1	CASSVSGGFNEQFF	TGTGCCAGCAGTGTTAGCGGGGGGTTCAATGAGCAGTTCTTC
TRBV6-5	.	.	TRBJ1-5	CASSYGGEGQPQHF	TGTGCCAGCAGTTACGGGGGGGAAGGTCAGCCCCAGCATTTT
TRBV5-1	once	TRBD1	TRBJ1-3	CASSSQGSGTGNTIYF	TGCGCCAGCAGCTCACAGGGGTCGGGTACTGGAAACACCATATATTTT
TRBV5-1	.	.	TRBJ1-3	CASSPAGGNTIYF	TGCGCCAGCAGCCCCGCCGGGGGTAACACCATATATTTT
TRBV5-5	.	.	TRBJ1-1	CASSFQGTTEAFF	TGTGCCAGCAGCTTTCAGGGCACCACTGAAGCTTTCTTT
TRBV7-6	once	.	TRBJ2-7	CASSLGPVYEQYF	TGTGCCAGCAGCCTAGGCCCAGTCTACGAGCAGTACTTC
TRBV11-3	.	TRBD1	TRBJ2-7	CASSLGQGDYEQYF	TGTGCCAGCAGCTTAGGCCAGGGGGACTACGAGCAGTACTTC
TRBV30	.	.	TRBJ1-5	CAWSAGFGNQPQHF	TGTGCCTGGTCCGCAGGGTTTGGCAATCAGCCCCAGCATTTT
TRBV5-5	.	TRBD1	TRBJ1-1	CASSLVDRDEAFF	TGTGCCAGCAGCTTGGTGGACAGGGATGAAGCTTTCTTT
TRBV30	.	.	TRBJ2-7	CAWIGAYEQYF	TGTGCCTGGATAGGAGCCTACGAGCAGTACTTC
TRBV30	.	.	TRBJ2-5	CAWTGAPPETQYF	TGTGCCTGGACAGGGGCCCCCCCGGAGACCCAGTACTTC
TRBV7-8	few	TRBD1	TRBJ2-2	CASSYYRGTGELFF	TGTGCCAGCTCCTACTACAGGGGCACCGGGGAGCTGTTTTTT
TRBV25-1	.	.	TRBJ1-4	CASSAWGGEKLFF	TGTGCCAGCAGTGCCTGGGGGGGGGAAAAACTGTTTTTT
TRBV4-1	.	TRBD1	TRBJ1-2	CASSQERQGDYTF	TGCGCCAGCAGCCAAGAAAGACAGGGCGACTACACCTTC
TRBV19	.	TRBD1	TRBJ2-1	CASSPQGVSYNEQFF	TGTGCCAGTAGTCCACAGGGGGTCTCCTACAATGAGCAGTTCTTC
TRBV6-5	.	TRBD1	TRBJ2-7	CATSDRGGGYEQYF	TGTGCCACGTCAGACAGGGGCGGAGGATACGAGCAGTACTTC
TRBV12-2	.	.	TRBJ2-3	CASRFMEAAGAGTQYF	TGTGCAAGTCGCTTTATGGAAGCCGCGGGGGCGGGTACGCAGTATTTT
TRBV4-3	.	TRBD1	TRBJ2-7	CASSQQFGQGDYEQYF	TGCGCCAGCAGCCAGCAATTCGGACAGGGCGACTACGAGCAGTACTTC
TRBV7-9	.	.	TRBJ1-1	CSSSLTAPQDTEAFF	TGTTCCAGCAGCTTGACAGCCCCTCAGGACACTGAAGCTTTCTTT
TRBV6-1	.	.	TRBJ1-1	CASSPIPGKAFF	TGTGCCAGCTCCCCTATACCGGGAAAAGCTTTCTTT
TRBV4-1	once	TRBD1	TRBJ2-2	CASSPSTKDRGRRTGELFF	TGCGCCAGCAGCCCCTCGACCAAAGACAGGGGGCGAAGAACCGGGGAGCTGTTTTTT
TRBV5-1	.	.	TRBJ2-3	CASSLDRSTDTQYF	TGCGCCAGCAGCTTGGACAGGAGCACAGATACGCAGTATTTT
TRBV7-9	.	.	TRBJ2-2	CASTSAGRTGELFF	TGTGCCAGCACATCGGCAGGGAGGACCGGGGAGCTGTTTTTT
TRBV2	.	.	TRBJ1-6	CASTSGFGSPLHF	TGTGCCAGCACATCAGGGTTTGGGTCACCCCTCCACTTT
TRBV19	.	TRBD1	TRBJ2-5	CASSVGQGRTSETQYF	TGTGCCAGTAGTGTGGGACAGGGAAGGACCTCAGAGACCCAGTACTTC
TRBV5-6	.	.	TRBJ1-1	CAASQGINTEAFF	TGTGCCGCTTCACAGGGTATAAACACTGAAGCTTTCTTT
TRBV7-9	.	.	TRBJ1-2	CASSFLGASGYTF	TGTGCCAGCAGCTTCTTAGGGGCGTCGGGCTACACCTTC
TRBV19	.	.	TRBJ1-2	CASIARGPSFYGYTF	TGTGCCAGTATCGCCCGGGGTCCATCCTTCTATGGCTACACCTTC
TRBV19	.	TRBD1	TRBJ1-5	CASSPQGGSNQPQHF	TGTGCCAGTAGTCCCCAGGGGGGTAGCAATCAGCCCCAGCATTTT
TRBV9	.	TRBD2	TRBJ2-3	CASSGAAGGPTDTQYF	TGTGCCAGCAGCGGCGCGGCGGGGGGCCCCACAGATACGCAGTATTTT
TRBV5-1	.	.	TRBJ2-2	CASSVVPSGELFF	TGCGCCAGCAGCGTCGTTCCCTCCGGGGAGCTGTTTTTT
TRBV7-9	once	.	TRBJ1-5	CASSPLGVANQPQHF	TGTGCCAGCAGCCCCTTAGGGGTTGCCAATCAGCCCCAGCATTTT
TRBV27	.	TRBD1	TRBJ1-6	CASSPWGQNDSPLHF	TGTGCCAGCAGTCCCTGGGGACAGAATGATTCACCCCTCCACTTT
TRBV19	.	.	TRBJ1-5	CASSQGNQPQHF	TGTGCCAGTAGCCAGGGAAATCAGCCCCAGCATTTT
TRBV7-9	once	TRBD1	TRBJ2-3	CASSLALTGATDTQYF	TGTGCCAGCAGCTTAGCCCTTACAGGGGCGACAGATACGCAGTATTTT
TRBV5-1	.	.	TRBJ2-1	CASSPSVAVSYNEQFF	TGCGCCAGCAGCCCCTCAGTGGCGGTGTCCTACAATGAGCAGTTCTTC
TRBV9	.	.	TRBJ1-2	CASSPDPGALRNGYTF	TGTGCCAGCAGCCCGGACCCAGGGGCGCTGAGGAATGGCTACACCTTC
TRBV30	.	.	TRBJ2-3	CAWGARRIQDTQYF	TGTGCCTGGGGGGCTCGACGGATACAAGATACGCAGTATTTT
TRBV19	.	TRBD1	TRBJ1-1	CASSTILRQGNVAEAFF	TGTGCCAGTAGTACGATCCTTCGACAGGGGAATGTCGCTGAAGCTTTCTTT
TRBV5-1	.	TRBD1	TRBJ2-2	CASSFKGALGTGELFF	TGCGCCAGCAGCTTCAAGGGGGCGCTGGGTACCGGGGAGCTGTTTTTT
TRBV6-5	.	.	TRBJ1-1	CASSLIGDTEAFF	TGTGCCAGCAGTTTAATAGGGGACACTGAAGCTTTCTTT
TRBV28	.	TRBD1	TRBJ2-1	CASSGTGENEQFF	TGTGCCAGCAGTGGGACAGGGGAAAATGAGCAGTTCTTC
TRBV21-1	few	.	TRBJ2-1	CASSKGDRVTVPSYNEQFF	TGTGCCAGCAGCAAAGGGGACAGGGTAACAGTTCCCTCCTACAATGAGCAGTTCTTC
TRBV6-6	.	TRBD1	TRBJ1-2	CASIMDREGLTF	TGTGCCAGCATAATGGACAGGGAGGGATTAACCTTC
TRBV30	.	TRBD1	TRBJ2-7	CACKDTGVSYEQYF	TGTGCCTGTAAGGACACAGGGGTATCCTACGAGCAGTACTTC
TRBV30	.	.	TRBJ1-1	CTWRTGRSMNTEAFF	TGTACCTGGAGAACAGGTCGAAGCATGAATACTGAAGCTTTCTTT
TRBV7-2	.	.	TRBJ2-7	CASSVPQGGLYEQYF	TGTGCCAGCAGCGTACCCCAGGGTGGCCTCTACGAGCAGTACTTC
TRBV10-3	.	.	TRBJ2-3	CAISPGHPPTDTQYF	TGTGCCATCAGTCCGGGACATCCGCCTACAGATACGCAGTATTTT